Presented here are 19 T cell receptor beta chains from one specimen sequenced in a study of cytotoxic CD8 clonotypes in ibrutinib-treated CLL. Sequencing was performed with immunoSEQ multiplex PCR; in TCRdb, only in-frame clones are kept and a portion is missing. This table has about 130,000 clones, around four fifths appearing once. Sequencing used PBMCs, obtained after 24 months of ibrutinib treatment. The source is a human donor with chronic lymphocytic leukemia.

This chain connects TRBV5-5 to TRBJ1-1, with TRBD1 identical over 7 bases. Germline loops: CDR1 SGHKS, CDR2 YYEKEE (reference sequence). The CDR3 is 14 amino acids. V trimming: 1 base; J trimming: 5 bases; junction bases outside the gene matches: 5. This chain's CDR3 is CASSLRGGETEAFF. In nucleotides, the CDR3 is TGTGCCAGCAGCTTGCGAGGGGGCGAGACTGAAGCTTTCTTT.

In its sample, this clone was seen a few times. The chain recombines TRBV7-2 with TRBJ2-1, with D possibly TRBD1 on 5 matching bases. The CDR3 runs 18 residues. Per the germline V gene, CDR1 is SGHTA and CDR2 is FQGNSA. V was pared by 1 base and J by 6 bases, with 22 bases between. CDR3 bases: TGTGCCAGCAGCTTAGGGTTCGTAGGCCAGGGCAACGCCAATGAGCAGTTCTTC. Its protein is CASSLGFVGQGNANEQFF.

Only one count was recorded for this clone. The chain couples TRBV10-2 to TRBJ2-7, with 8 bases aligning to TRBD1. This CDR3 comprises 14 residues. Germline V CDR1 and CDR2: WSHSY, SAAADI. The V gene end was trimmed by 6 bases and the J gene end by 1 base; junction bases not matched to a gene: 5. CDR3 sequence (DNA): TGCGCCAGCAGCCTGACAGGGGATTCCTACGAGCAGTACTTC. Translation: CASSLTGDSYEQYF.

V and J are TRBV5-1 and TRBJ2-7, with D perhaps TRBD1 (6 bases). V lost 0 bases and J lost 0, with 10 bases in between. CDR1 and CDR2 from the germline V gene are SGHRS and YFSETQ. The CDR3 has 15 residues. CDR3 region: CASSLETGDSYEQYF. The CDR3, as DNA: TGCGCCAGCAGCTTGGAGACAGGAGACTCCTACGAGCAGTACTTC.

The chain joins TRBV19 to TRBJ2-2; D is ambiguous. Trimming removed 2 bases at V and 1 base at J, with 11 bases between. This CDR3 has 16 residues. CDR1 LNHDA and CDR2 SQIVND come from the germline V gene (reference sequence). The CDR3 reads CASSILGAKNTGELFF. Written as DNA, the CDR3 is TGTGCCAGTAGTATACTCGGCGCAAAGAACACCGGGGAGCTGTTTTTT.

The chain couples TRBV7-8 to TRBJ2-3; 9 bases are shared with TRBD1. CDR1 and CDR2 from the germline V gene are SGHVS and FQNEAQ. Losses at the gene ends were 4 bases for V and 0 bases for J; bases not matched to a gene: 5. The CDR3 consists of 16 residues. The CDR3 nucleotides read TGTGCCAGCAGCTCCGGACAGGGGTATAGCACAGATACGCAGTATTTT. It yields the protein CASSSGQGYSTDTQYF.

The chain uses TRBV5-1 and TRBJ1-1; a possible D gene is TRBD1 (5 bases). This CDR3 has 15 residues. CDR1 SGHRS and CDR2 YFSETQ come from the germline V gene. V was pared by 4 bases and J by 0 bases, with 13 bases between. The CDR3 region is CASSSRDGMNTEAFF. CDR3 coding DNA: TGCGCCAGCAGCAGCAGGGATGGGATGAACACTGAAGCTTTCTTT. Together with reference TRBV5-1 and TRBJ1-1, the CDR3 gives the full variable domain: KAGVTQTPRYLIKTRGQQVTLSCSPISGHRSVSWYQQTPGQGLQFLFEYFSETQRNKGNFPGRFSGRQFSNSRSEMNVSTLELGDSALYLCASSSRDGMNTEAFFGQGTRLTVV.

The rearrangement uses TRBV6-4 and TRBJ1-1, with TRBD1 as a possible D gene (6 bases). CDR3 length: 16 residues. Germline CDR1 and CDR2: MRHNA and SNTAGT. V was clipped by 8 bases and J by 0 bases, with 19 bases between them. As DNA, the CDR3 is TGTGCCAGCCATGAGGAAACAGGGAGGTTGAACACTGAAGCTTTCTTT. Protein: CASHEETGRLNTEAFF.

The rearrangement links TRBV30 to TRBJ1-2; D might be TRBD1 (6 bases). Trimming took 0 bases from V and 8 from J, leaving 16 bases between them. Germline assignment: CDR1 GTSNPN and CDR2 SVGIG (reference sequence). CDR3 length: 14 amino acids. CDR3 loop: CAWSVLGAFWGYTF. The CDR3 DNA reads TGTGCCTGGAGTGTTCTGGGGGCGTTTTGGGGCTACACCTTC.

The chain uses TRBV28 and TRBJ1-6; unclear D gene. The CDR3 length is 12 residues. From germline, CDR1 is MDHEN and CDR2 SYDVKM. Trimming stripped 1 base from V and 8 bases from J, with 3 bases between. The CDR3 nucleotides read TGTGCCAGCAGTTTATCAGATTCACCCCTCCACTTT. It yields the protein CASSLSDSPLHF. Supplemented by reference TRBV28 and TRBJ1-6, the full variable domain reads DVKVTQSSRYLVKRTGEKVFLECVQDMDHENMFWYRQDPGLGLRLIYFSYDVKMKEKGDIPEGYSVSREKKERFSLILESASTNQTSMYLCASSLSDSPLHFGNGTRLTVT.

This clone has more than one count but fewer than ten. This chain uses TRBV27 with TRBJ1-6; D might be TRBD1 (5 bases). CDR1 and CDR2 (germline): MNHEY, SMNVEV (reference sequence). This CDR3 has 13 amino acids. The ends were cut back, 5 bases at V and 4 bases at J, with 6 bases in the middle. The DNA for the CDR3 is TGTGCCAGCAGTGAGGGGTATAATTCACCCCTCCACTTT. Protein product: CASSEGYNSPLHF.

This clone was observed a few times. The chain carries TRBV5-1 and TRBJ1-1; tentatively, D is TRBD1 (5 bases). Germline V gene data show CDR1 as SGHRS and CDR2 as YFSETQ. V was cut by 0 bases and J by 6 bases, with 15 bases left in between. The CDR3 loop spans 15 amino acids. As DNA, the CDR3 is TGCGCCAGCAGCTTGGGGACACCCAGTAGACCTGAAGCTTTCTTT. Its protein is CASSLGTPSRPEAFF. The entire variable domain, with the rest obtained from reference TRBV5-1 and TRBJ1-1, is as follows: KAGVTQTPRYLIKTRGQQVTLSCSPISGHRSVSWYQQTPGQGLQFLFEYFSETQRNKGNFPGRFSGRQFSNSRSEMNVSTLELGDSALYLCASSLGTPSRPEAFFGQGTRLTVV.

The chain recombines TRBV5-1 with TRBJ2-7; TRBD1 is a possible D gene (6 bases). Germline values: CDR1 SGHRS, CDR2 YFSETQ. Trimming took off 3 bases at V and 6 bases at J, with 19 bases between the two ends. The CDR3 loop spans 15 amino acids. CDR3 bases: TGCGCCAGCAGCTCTACAGGGATATCACAGGGCGAGCAGTACTTC. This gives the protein CASSSTGISQGEQYF. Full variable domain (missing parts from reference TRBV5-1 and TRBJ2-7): KAGVTQTPRYLIKTRGQQVTLSCSPISGHRSVSWYQQTPGQGLQFLFEYFSETQRNKGNFPGRFSGRQFSNSRSEMNVSTLELGDSALYLCASSSTGISQGEQYFGPGTRLTVT.

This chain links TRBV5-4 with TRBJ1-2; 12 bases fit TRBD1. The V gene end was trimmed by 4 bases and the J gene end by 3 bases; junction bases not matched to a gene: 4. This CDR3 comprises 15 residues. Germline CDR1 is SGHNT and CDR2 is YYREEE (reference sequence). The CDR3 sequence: CASSQGQGAHYGYTF. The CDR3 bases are TGTGCCAGCAGCCAGGGACAGGGGGCACACTATGGCTACACCTTC.

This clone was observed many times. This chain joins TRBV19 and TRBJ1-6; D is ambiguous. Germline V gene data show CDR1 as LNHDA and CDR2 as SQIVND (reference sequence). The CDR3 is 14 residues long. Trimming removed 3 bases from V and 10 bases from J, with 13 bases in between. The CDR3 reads CASSIGADGSPLHF. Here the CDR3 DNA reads TGTGCCAGTAGTATCGGTGCTGACGGCTCACCCCTCCACTTT.

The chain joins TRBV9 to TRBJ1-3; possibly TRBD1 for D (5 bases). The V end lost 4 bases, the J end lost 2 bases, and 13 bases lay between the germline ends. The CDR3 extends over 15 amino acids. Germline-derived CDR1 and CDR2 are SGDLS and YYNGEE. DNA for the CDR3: TGTGCCAGCAGCACCCGAGGGGATACTGGAAACACCATATATTTT. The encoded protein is CASSTRGDTGNTIYF.

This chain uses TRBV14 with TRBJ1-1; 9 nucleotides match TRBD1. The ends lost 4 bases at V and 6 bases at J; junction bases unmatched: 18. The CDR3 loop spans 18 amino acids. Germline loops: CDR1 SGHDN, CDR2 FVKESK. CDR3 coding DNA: TGTGCCAGCAGCCCCCTGGGACAGGGAGGACGTTGGGGCGCTGAAGCTTTCTTT. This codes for CASSPLGQGGRWGAEAFF. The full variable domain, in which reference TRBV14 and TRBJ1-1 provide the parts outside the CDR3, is EAGVTQFPSHSVIEKGQTVTLRCDPISGHDNLYWYRRVMGKEIKFLLHFVKESKQDESGMPNNRFLAERTGGTYSTLKVQPAELEDSGVYFCASSPLGQGGRWGAEAFFGQGTRLTVV.

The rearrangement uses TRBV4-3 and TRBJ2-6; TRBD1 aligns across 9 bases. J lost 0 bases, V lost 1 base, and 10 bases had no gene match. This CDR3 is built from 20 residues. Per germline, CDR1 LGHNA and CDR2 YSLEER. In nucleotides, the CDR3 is TGCGCCAGCAGCCAAGGGTTTACCGGGGACAGGGACTCTGGGGCCAACGTCCTGACTTTC. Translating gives CASSQGFTGDRDSGANVLTF.

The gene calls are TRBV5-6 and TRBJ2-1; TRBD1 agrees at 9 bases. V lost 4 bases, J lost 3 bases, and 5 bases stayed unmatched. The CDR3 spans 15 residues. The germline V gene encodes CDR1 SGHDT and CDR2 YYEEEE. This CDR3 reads CASSPRDRDYNEQFF. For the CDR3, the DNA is TGTGCCAGCAGCCCCCGGGACAGGGACTACAATGAGCAGTTCTTC.